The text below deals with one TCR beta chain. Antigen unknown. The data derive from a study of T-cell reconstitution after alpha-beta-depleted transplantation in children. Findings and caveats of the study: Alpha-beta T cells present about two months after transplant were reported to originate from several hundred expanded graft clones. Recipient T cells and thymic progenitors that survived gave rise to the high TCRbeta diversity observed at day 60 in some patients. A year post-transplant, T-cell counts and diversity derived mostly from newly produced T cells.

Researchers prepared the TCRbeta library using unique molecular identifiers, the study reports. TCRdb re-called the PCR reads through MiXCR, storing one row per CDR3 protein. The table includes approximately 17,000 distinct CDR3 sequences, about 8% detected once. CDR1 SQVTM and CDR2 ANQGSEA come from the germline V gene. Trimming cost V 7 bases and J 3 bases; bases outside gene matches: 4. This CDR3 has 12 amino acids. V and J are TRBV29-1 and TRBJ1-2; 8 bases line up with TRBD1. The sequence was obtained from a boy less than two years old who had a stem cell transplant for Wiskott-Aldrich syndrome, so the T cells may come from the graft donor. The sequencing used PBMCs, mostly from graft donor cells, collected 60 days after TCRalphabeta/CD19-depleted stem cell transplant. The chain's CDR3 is CSGLGQDYGYTF. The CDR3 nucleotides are TGCAGCGGCCTGGGACAGGACTATGGCTACACCTTC.